The sequence of this T cell receptor beta chain was determined in a study of T cell repertoires in cytomegalovirus infection. Study results and limitations: It was HLA-C-restricted CMV-specific TCR beta clonotypes that dominated the response ex vivo. Carriage of CMV together with the relevant HLA was identifiable through cumulative public TCR beta family frequency.

In regard to this clonotype: As yet, its antigen is unknown.

Trimming stripped 7 bases from V and 9 bases from J, with 15 bases between. The germline gives CDR1 SGHVS, CDR2 FNYEAQ. This CDR3 region has 12 residues. Via MiXCR, TCRdb re-called the reads, giving one row per CDR3 protein. The sample has hundreds of thousands of distinct CDR3 sequences; 25% to 40% are singletons. The TCR sequence derives from a human donor in good health (CMV status not recorded). Some clones in this sample may be carry-over from other donors' samples. Sequenced material: cultured CD8+ T cells from PBMCs, taken from culture after CMV antigen stimulation. The rearrangement links TRBV7-6 to TRBJ1-2; D is unresolved. CDR3 loop: CASTPGSGRYTF. The CDR3 bases are TGTGCCAGCACCCCCGGGTCGGGTCGCTACACCTTC.